The rows below give T cell receptor beta chains drawn from one sample of a study of T cell repertoires in cytomegalovirus infection. No antigen has been assigned to these receptors. TCRdb re-called the reads with MiXCR, one entry per CDR3 protein. Here the sample spans 350,000 to 400,000 distinct CDR3 sequences, about 34% being singletons. The source material was cultured PBMCs, sampled from culture after CMV antigen stimulation. Receptors were obtained from a human donor in good health (CMV status not recorded). Some clones in this sample may be carry-over from other donors' samples. CDR3s include the opening cysteine and the closing phenylalanine or tryptophan. The order of the fields is clone size, J gene, D gene, V gene, CDR3 DNA, CDR3 protein. D genes are given only for firm matches. For some rows the clone size is stated as once, few or many, or as a class when expanded; others skip it.

few	TRBJ1-5	.	TRBV7-2	TGTGCCAGCAGCTCACAATTTGATCAGCCCCAGCATTTT	CASSSQFDQPQHF
.	TRBJ2-7	.	TRBV28	TGTGCCAGCAGTATAGCCCTGATGGGGGGTGCCTACGAGCAGTACTTC	CASSIALMGGAYEQYF
many	TRBJ2-5	TRBD1	TRBV18	TGTGCCAGCTCACCGGTGACAGGGATCGCGACCCAGTACTTC	CASSPVTGIATQYF
few	TRBJ1-4	TRBD1	TRBV7-2	TGTGCCAGCAGCTTGGCCCCCAGGGGGGGTAGTGAAAAACTGTTTTTT	CASSLAPRGGSEKLFF
.	TRBJ2-3	.	TRBV6-5	TGTGCCAGCAGTCGACAGGCATGGCTACTCACAGATACGCAGTATTTT	CASSRQAWLLTDTQYF
.	TRBJ2-1	.	TRBV7-2	TGTGCCAGCAGCTTAAGTAAGACCGATGACAGTTTTTTC	CASSLSKTDDSFF
many	TRBJ1-5	TRBD1	TRBV7-8	TGTGCCAGCAGCTTAGTAGGGGGGGTGAGGGGGCGGAATCAGCCCCAGCATTTT	CASSLVGGVRGRNQPQHF
few	TRBJ2-1	.	TRBV12-3/TRBV12-4	TGTGCCAGCAGCTCGAGGACGCTTACCTACAATGAGCAGTTCTTC	CASSSRTLTYNEQFF
many	TRBJ1-2	TRBD1	TRBV7-2	TGTGCCAGCAGCGGAACGGACAGGGTACGATATGGCTACACCTTC	CASSGTDRVRYGYTF
.	TRBJ2-4	.	TRBV7-4	TGTGCCAGCAGCTTCACTGGGGCGGACATTCAGTACTTC	CASSFTGADIQYF
few	TRBJ2-2	TRBD2	TRBV7-6	TGTGCCAGCAGTAATCTAGCGGGAGGGACCGGGGAGCTGTTTTTT	CASSNLAGGTGELFF
many	TRBJ1-2	.	TRBV7-2	TGTGCCAGCAGCCTAGATGGGACTCGCCCTTTCAGCTACACCTTC	CASSLDGTRPFSYTF
.	TRBJ2-1	TRBD2	TRBV5-1	TGCGCCAGCAGGGGGCGCGGGGGATACAATGAGCAGTTCTTC	CASRGRGGYNEQFF
once	TRBJ2-1	.	TRBV12-3/TRBV12-4	TGTGCCAGCAGTTTTGCTTGGGAGCAGTTCTTC	CASSFAWEQFF
.	TRBJ2-1	TRBD2	TRBV19	TGTGCCAGTAGTATACCAGCGGGAGGGCATGAGCAGTTCTTC	CASSIPAGGHEQFF
.	TRBJ1-2	.	TRBV4-2	TGTGCCAGCAGCCAAGCGCCCCACCAGGATGGCTACACCTTC	CASSQAPHQDGYTF
.	TRBJ2-7	.	TRBV4-1	TGCGCCAGCAGCCAGGGGCGCGGATTCTCCTACGAGCAGTACTTC	CASSQGRGFSYEQYF
.	TRBJ1-2	.	TRBV5-1	TGCGCCAGCAGCCGAGTTGACAGGACGGTAGGCTACACCTTC	CASSRVDRTVGYTF
many	TRBJ1-2	TRBD1	TRBV7-2	TGTGCCAGCAGCTTAGGGACAGGAAGTTTCTATGGCTACACCTTC	CASSLGTGSFYGYTF
.	TRBJ2-1	TRBD2	TRBV9	TGTGCCAGCGGTTCGATTAGCGGGAGCAATGAGCAGTTCTTC	CASGSISGSNEQFF
many	TRBJ2-3	.	TRBV7-2	TGTGCCAGCAGCTTGCAGGGGAGCACAGATACGCAGTATTTT	CASSLQGSTDTQYF
.	TRBJ1-1	.	TRBV11-3	TGTGCCAGCAGCTTAGATAGAACTGAAGCTTTCTTT	CASSLDRTEAFF
.	TRBJ1-2	TRBD1	TRBV7-2	TGTGCCAGCAGGGATCCGACAGGGTATGGCTACACCTTC	CASRDPTGYGYTF
.	TRBJ2-1	.	TRBV7-2	TGTGCCAGCAGCGCTTTACCCGGTGGCTATGAGCAGTTCTTC	CASSALPGGYEQFF
.	TRBJ2-1	TRBD1	TRBV6-8	TGTGCCAGCAGTTACCCGACCTCCGGGACAGGGGGTGGGCGCCGATCTTACAATGAGCAGTTCTTC	CASSYPTSGTGGGRRSYNEQFF
few	TRBJ2-1	TRBD2	TRBV2	TGTGCCAGCATGCGGGAGGTAGCTCTCCGTGAGCAGTTCTTC	CASMREVALREQFF
.	TRBJ2-3	.	TRBV12-3/TRBV12-4	TGTGCCAGCAGTTTAGGTACCACAGATACGCAGTATTTT	CASSLGTTDTQYF
.	TRBJ2-1	TRBD1	TRBV28	TGTGCCAGCAGTCCTAGGCAGAGACAGGGCGATGAGCAGTTCTTC	CASSPRQRQGDEQFF
many	TRBJ2-3	TRBD2	TRBV18	TGTGCCAGCTCACCGGGACTAGCGCCCACAGATACGCAGTATTTT	CASSPGLAPTDTQYF
.	TRBJ2-4	TRBD1	TRBV19	TGTGCCACCAGACAGGGGGCTGGAAAAAACATTCAGTACTTC	CATRQGAGKNIQYF
.	TRBJ2-3	TRBD2	TRBV4-1	TGCGCCAGCAGCCAGGATGGTACTCGGACTAGTGCTCAAACAGATACGCAGTATTTT	CASSQDGTRTSAQTDTQYF
few	TRBJ1-2	TRBD1	TRBV20-1	TGCAGTGCTAGAGATGTTGACAGGGTGGATGGCTACACCTTC	CSARDVDRVDGYTF
.	TRBJ1-1	TRBD1	TRBV4-1	TGCGCCAGCAGCCAAGAGCCAGGGGGAAGGACTGAAGCTTTCTTT	CASSQEPGGRTEAFF
.	TRBJ1-5	.	TRBV6-5	TGTGCCAGCAGTTACTCGATGAGGGGGGGGGCAGGGATGCCCCAGCATTTT	CASSYSMRGGAGMPQHF
.	TRBJ2-5	TRBD2	TRBV6-5	TGTGCCAGTACGGCCGGGACTAGCGGCCTGGTTTCGACCCAGTACTTC	CASTAGTSGLVSTQYF
.	TRBJ2-7	.	TRBV7-2	TGTGCCAGCAGCGCCCAGGTTTCCTACGAGCAGTACTTC	CASSAQVSYEQYF
.	TRBJ2-1	.	TRBV12-3/TRBV12-4	TGTGCCAGCAGTCCGACCCAAAGCAAGGTGAATGAGCAGTTCTTC	CASSPTQSKVNEQFF
many	TRBJ2-1	TRBD2	TRBV7-2	TGTGCCAGCAGCTTCGGACTAGCGGGAGGGGGATACAATGAGCAGTTCTTC	CASSFGLAGGGYNEQFF
.	TRBJ1-3	.	TRBV6-6	TGTGCCAGCAGCACCACTTCCTCTGGAAACACCATATATTTT	CASSTTSSGNTIYF
.	TRBJ2-5	TRBD2	TRBV6-2/TRBV6-3	TGTGCCACCCTAGCGGGATTGGAGACCCAGTACTTC	CATLAGLETQYF
few	TRBJ2-5	.	TRBV7-2	TGTGCCAGCAACACTACTCCGGGGGAGACCCAGTACTTC	CASNTTPGETQYF
.	TRBJ1-5	.	TRBV20-1	TGCAGTGCTAAACAGGGTAGAAATCAGCCCCAGCATTTT	CSAKQGRNQPQHF
.	TRBJ1-2	TRBD1	TRBV4-1	TGCGCCAGCAGCCAAGGGGTCGGGACAGGGGTAAACTATGGCTACACCTTC	CASSQGVGTGVNYGYTF
.	TRBJ1-2	.	TRBV4-1	TGCGCCAGCAGCCAAGATTTCTTGTCATCGGGGGCTTCTGGCTACACCTTC	CASSQDFLSSGASGYTF
.	TRBJ1-2	.	TRBV6-2/TRBV6-3	TGTGCCAGCAGTTACTCGACGGGGTTGAGAGGAGGCTACACCTTC	CASSYSTGLRGGYTF
.	TRBJ2-7	.	TRBV6-1	TGTGCCAGCAGTGTGAACGGAGACGGGCCCTACGAGCAGTACTTC	CASSVNGDGPYEQYF
.	TRBJ2-3	.	TRBV11-2	TGTGCCAGCAGCTTAGCGGGGCGTTACACAGATACGCAGTATTTT	CASSLAGRYTDTQYF
few	TRBJ1-2	TRBD1	TRBV4-1	TGCGCCAGCAGCCCCGCAACCGGGACAGGGGCATGGGGCTACACCTTC	CASSPATGTGAWGYTF
.	TRBJ2-1	.	TRBV4-1	TGCGCCAGCAGCCGATCCACTGGGGGGCAGTTCTTC	CASSRSTGGQFF
.	TRBJ1-1	TRBD1	TRBV30	TGTGCCTGGAGCGGTCAGGGGGACACTGAAGCTTTCTTT	CAWSGQGDTEAFF